This TCR beta chain was sequenced during a study of beta chain features in type 1 diabetes. The whole isolated RNA underwent reverse transcription, so sequencing captured expressed TCRB transcripts. Produced via immunoSEQ multiplex PCR; TCRdb's table is partial and in-frame only. This table has under 350,000 clones, roughly 25% appearing once. This clone was seen a few times. Its target is not known. Study conclusions and caveats: Type 1 diabetes patients showed a moderate but significant shortening of TCRB CDR3s in all four CD4+ subsets.

CD4+ cells of the naive, central memory, regulatory and stem cell-like memory types were sorted via CD45RO/CCR7/CD25/CD127/CD95/CD27. The CDR3 consists of 15 residues. Germline V gene sequence: CDR1 LNHDA, CDR2 SQIVND (reference sequence). The trim removed 7 bases at V and 2 bases at J, leaving 7 bases unmatched. The J gene is TRBJ2-1, the V gene TRBV19, with TRBD2 matching over 8 bases. This clonotype originated in a woman aged 30 to 39 with type 1 diabetes. What was sequenced was naive CD4+ T cells from blood. CDR3 loop: CASTGGGVAYNEQFF. The CDR3 DNA follows: TGTGCCAGTACCGGGGGGGGTGTGGCCTACAATGAGCAGTTCTTC. Combining the CDR3 with reference TRBV19 and TRBJ2-1 gives the whole variable domain DGGITQSPKYLFRKEGQNVTLSCEQNLNHDAMYWYRQDPGQGLRLIYYSQIVNDFQKGDIAEGYSVSREKKESFPLTVTSAQKNPTAFYLCASTGGGVAYNEQFFGPGTRLTVL.